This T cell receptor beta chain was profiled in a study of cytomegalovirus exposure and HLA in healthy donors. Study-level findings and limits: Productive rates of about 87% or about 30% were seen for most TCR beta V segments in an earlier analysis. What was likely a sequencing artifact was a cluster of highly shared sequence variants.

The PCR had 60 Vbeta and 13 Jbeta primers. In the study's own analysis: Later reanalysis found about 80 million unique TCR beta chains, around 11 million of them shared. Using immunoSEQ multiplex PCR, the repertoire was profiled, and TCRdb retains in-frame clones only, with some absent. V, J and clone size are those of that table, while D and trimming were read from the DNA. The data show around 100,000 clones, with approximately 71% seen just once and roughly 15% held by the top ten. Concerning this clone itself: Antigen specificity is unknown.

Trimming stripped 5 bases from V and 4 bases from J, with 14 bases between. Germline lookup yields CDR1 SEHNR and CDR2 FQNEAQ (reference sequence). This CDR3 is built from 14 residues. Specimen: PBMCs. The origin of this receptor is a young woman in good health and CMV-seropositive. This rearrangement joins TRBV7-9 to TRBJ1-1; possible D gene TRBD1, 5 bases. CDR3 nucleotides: TGTGCCAGCAGCCGACCCTCGGGGGGCACTGAAGCTTTCTTT. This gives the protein CASSRPSGGTEAFF.